These T cell receptor beta chains were read from a single sample in a study of T-cell memory formation after mild COVID-19. In TCRdb, the 5' RACE reads were re-called with MiXCR into one record per CDR3 protein. Of some 320,000 distinct CDR3 sequences listed, around 15% are singletons. Material: PBMCs or a T cell subset sorted from them (not recorded which). The receptors come from a man aged 18 to 29 who had mild COVID-19 (a few samples of this study predate the infection). Cell type and time point are not known. Each CDR3 is given with its conserved first and last residue. The order of the fields is CDR3 protein, CDR3 DNA, J gene, D gene, V gene, clone size. D genes are given only for firm matches. Only some rows state a clone size, as once, few, many or a class for expanded clones.

CASSGRDRASYEQYF | TGTGCCAGCAGCGGTAGGGACAGGGCTTCCTACGAGCAGTACTTC | TRBJ2-7 | TRBD1 | TRBV7-2 | -
CASRASPWDEQFF | TGTGCCAGCAGGGCATCCCCATGGGATGAGCAGTTCTTC | TRBJ2-1 | - | TRBV7-2 | -
CASREPQGAGELFF | TGTGCCAGCAGAGAACCACAGGGGGCCGGGGAGCTGTTTTTT | TRBJ2-2 | TRBD1 | TRBV6-2/TRBV6-3 | few
CAWNLGGNQPQHF | TGTGCCTGGAACTTGGGGGGTAATCAGCCCCAGCATTTT | TRBJ1-5 | - | TRBV30 | -
CASSPLTGAKETQYF | TGTGCCAGCTCACCACTGACAGGGGCTAAAGAGACCCAGTACTTC | TRBJ2-5 | TRBD1 | TRBV18 | few
CASSLLRGTRTGELFF | TGTGCCAGCAGCTTATTGAGGGGGACGCGAACCGGGGAGCTGTTTTTT | TRBJ2-2 | - | TRBV7-2 | -
CASSDSGGVRLGEQFF | TGCGCCAGCAGCGATAGCGGGGGGGTACGTCTGGGTGAGCAGTTCTTC | TRBJ2-1 | TRBD2 | TRBV10-1 | few
CASSEADIYEKLFF | TGTGCCAGCAGTGAAGCGGACATCTATGAAAAACTGTTTTTT | TRBJ1-4 | - | TRBV2 | few
CSAPPGLGNTNTGELFF | TGCAGTGCTCCTCCGGGACTAGGGAATACGAACACCGGGGAGCTGTTTTTT | TRBJ2-2 | TRBD2 | TRBV20-1 | few
CASSRTGGGTEAFF | TGTGCCAGCAGCAGGACAGGGGGTGGAACTGAAGCTTTCTTT | TRBJ1-1 | TRBD1 | TRBV5-6 | many
CASSHYRGPANEKLFF | TGTGCCAGCAGTCATTACAGGGGGCCGGCTAATGAAAAACTGTTTTTT | TRBJ1-4 | TRBD1 | TRBV12-3/TRBV12-4 | few
CASSFGRSGQTQLYGYTF | TGCGCCAGCAGCTTTGGTCGGTCCGGCCAGACGCAACTTTATGGCTACACCTTC | TRBJ1-2 | - | TRBV5-1 | few
CSVGDRVNQPQHF | TGCAGCGTTGGGGACAGGGTCAATCAGCCCCAGCATTTT | TRBJ1-5 | TRBD1 | TRBV29-1 | many
CSASFQGGYEQYF | TGCAGTGCTAGCTTTCAGGGAGGGTACGAGCAGTACTTC | TRBJ2-7 | TRBD2 | TRBV20-1 | few
CASSLGMGEGTQYF | TGTGCCAGCAGCTTAGGGATGGGGGAGGGGACCCAGTACTTC | TRBJ2-5 | TRBD2 | TRBV7-2 | -
CSARRPDRGGETQYF | TGCAGTGCTAGAAGGCCGGACAGGGGAGGTGAGACCCAGTACTTC | TRBJ2-5 | TRBD1 | TRBV20-1 | -
CASSVRTGGVNGYTF | TGTGCCAGCAGCGTTAGGACAGGGGGCGTTAACGGCTACACCTTC | TRBJ1-2 | TRBD1 | TRBV9 | -
CASSQGGTTEQYF | TGCGCCAGCAGCCAAGGAGGGACAACTGAGCAGTACTTC | TRBJ2-7 | - | TRBV4-3 | few
CSANAGAIGETQYF | TGCAGTGCCAATGCCGGGGCTATCGGAGAGACCCAGTACTTC | TRBJ2-5 | - | TRBV20-1 | few
CASSPPSINTQYF | TGTGCCAGCAGCCCCCCGTCCATCAATACGCAGTATTTT | TRBJ2-3 | - | TRBV7-3 | many
CASSLEGTAAFSYNEQFF | TGTGCCAGCAGCTTAGAAGGGACAGCCGCATTCTCCTACAATGAGCAGTTCTTC | TRBJ2-1 | TRBD1 | TRBV11-1 | -
CASSSPTGGDTQYF | TGTGCCAGCAGCTCCCCGACCGGAGGAGATACGCAGTATTTT | TRBJ2-3 | - | TRBV7-2 | -
CATSRDLTGLYSYEQYF | TGTGCCACCAGCAGAGATCTGACAGGACTCTATTCCTACGAGCAGTACTTC | TRBJ2-7 | - | TRBV15 | -
CASSLTQYRDSPLHF | TGTGCCAGCAGCCTAACCCAGTACAGGGATTCACCCCTCCACTTT | TRBJ1-6 | - | TRBV7-2 | -
CATSRGGERGEKLFF | TGTGCCACCAGCCGTGGGGGGGAAAGAGGTGAAAAACTGTTTTTT | TRBJ1-4 | - | TRBV15 | -
CSVVSGQETQYF | TGCAGCGTTGTCTCGGGGCAAGAGACCCAGTACTTC | TRBJ2-5 | - | TRBV29-1 | few
CASGPARAIWGNTIYF | TGTGCCAGCGGGCCAGCCAGGGCCATCTGGGGAAACACCATATATTTT | TRBJ1-3 | - | TRBV12-3/TRBV12-4 | -
CASSLGNRRREAFF | TGTGCCAGCAGCTTAGGAAACCGGCGGCGGGAAGCTTTCTTT | TRBJ1-1 | - | TRBV7-2 | -
CAWSVGRKPQHF | TGTGCCTGGAGTGTAGGGAGGAAGCCCCAGCATTTT | TRBJ1-5 | - | TRBV30 | few
CASNPGGTGNQPQHF | TGTGCCAGCAACCCCGGGGGGACAGGGAATCAGCCCCAGCATTTT | TRBJ1-5 | TRBD1 | TRBV6-5 | -
CASSYTPGTLSYNEQFF | TGTGCCAGCAGCTACACCCCCGGGACACTCTCCTACAATGAGCAGTTCTTC | TRBJ2-1 | - | TRBV5-6 | -
CASSQIQGGNQPQHF | TGCGCCAGCAGCCAGATCCAGGGTGGCAATCAGCCCCAGCATTTT | TRBJ1-5 | - | TRBV4-1 | few
CAWTSGVNWNTEAFF | TGTGCCTGGACTTCAGGGGTTAATTGGAACACTGAAGCTTTCTTT | TRBJ1-1 | - | TRBV30 | -
CATSTRQASGNTIYF | TGTGCCACCTCGACTAGACAGGCCTCTGGAAACACCATATATTTT | TRBJ1-3 | - | TRBV6-6 | -
CASSKRQATNEKLFF | TGTGCCAGCAGCAAACGACAAGCAACTAATGAAAAACTGTTTTTT | TRBJ1-4 | - | TRBV14 | -
CATSPPASRETQYF | TGTGCCACCAGCCCCCCAGCAAGTCGGGAGACCCAGTACTTC | TRBJ2-5 | - | TRBV15 | few
CASSPRGAGRTDTQYF | TGCGCCAGCAGCCCCAGGGGAGCGGGACGCACAGATACGCAGTATTTT | TRBJ2-3 | - | TRBV5-1 | -
CASSPVSTDTQYF | TGTGCCAGCTCACCGGTTAGTACAGATACGCAGTATTTT | TRBJ2-3 | - | TRBV18 | few
CASSQAPGGPRMGEQFF | TGCGCCAGCAGCCAAGCGCCAGGGGGACCGCGAATGGGTGAGCAGTTCTTC | TRBJ2-1 | TRBD1 | TRBV4-3 | -
CASSQEWTSGGADTQYF | TGTGCCAGCAGCCAAGAATGGACTAGCGGGGGAGCAGATACGCAGTATTTT | TRBJ2-3 | TRBD2 | TRBV3-1 | -
CASSVGYSNQPQHF | TGTGCCAGCAGCGTTGGATATAGCAATCAGCCCCAGCATTTT | TRBJ1-5 | - | TRBV9 | few
CSARTGQLNTEAFF | TGCAGTGCTAGGACGGGACAGCTGAACACTGAAGCTTTCTTT | TRBJ1-1 | TRBD1 | TRBV20-1 | -
CASSFTAADFGELFF | TGCGCCAGCAGCTTTACAGCCGCTGATTTCGGGGAGCTGTTTTTT | TRBJ2-2 | - | TRBV5-1 | many
CASSYSSSGANVLTF | TGTGCCAGCAGTTATAGCAGCTCTGGGGCCAACGTCCTGACTTTC | TRBJ2-6 | - | TRBV6-5 | many
CASTSISTAEETQYF | TGTGCCAGCACCTCTATCTCTACGGCGGAAGAGACCCAGTACTTC | TRBJ2-5 | - | TRBV28 | many
CASSQVYRVNTEAFF | TGCGCCAGCAGCCAAGTTTACAGAGTGAACACTGAAGCTTTCTTT | TRBJ1-1 | - | TRBV4-1 | -
CAWTGTYEQYF | TGTGCCTGGACGGGAACCTACGAGCAGTACTTC | TRBJ2-7 | - | TRBV30 | few
CASYGGSGANVLTF | TGTGCCAGCTACGGCGGTTCTGGGGCCAACGTCCTGACTTTC | TRBJ2-6 | - | TRBV18 | -
CASSPAGTRIGDEQFF | TGTGCCAGCAGCCCCGCCGGGACTAGAATTGGCGATGAGCAGTTCTTC | TRBJ2-1 | TRBD2 | TRBV7-6 | few
CATSRAPGGNEQFF | TGTGCCACCAGCAGAGCGCCCGGGGGCAATGAGCAGTTCTTC | TRBJ2-1 | - | TRBV15 | few
CASSGPGAGVSNQPQHF | TGTGCCAGCAGTGGGCCAGGGGCAGGGGTCAGCAATCAGCCCCAGCATTTT | TRBJ1-5 | - | TRBV2 | few
CAWNQGDWTYEQYF | TGTGCCTGGAACCAAGGGGACTGGACCTACGAGCAGTACTTC | TRBJ2-7 | - | TRBV30 | -
CASSLDTGVNIQYF | TGTGCCAGCAGCTTAGATACAGGGGTGAACATTCAGTACTTC | TRBJ2-4 | TRBD1 | TRBV11-2 | many
CASSFSKQGTQETQYF | TGTGCCAGCAGTTTCTCAAAACAGGGGACTCAAGAGACCCAGTACTTC | TRBJ2-5 | - | TRBV6-5 | many